These 25 T cell receptor beta chains were sequenced from one sample in a study of T cell clones after liver transplantation. Measured with immunoSEQ multiplex PCR; TCRdb has only the in-frame clones, and not every one. Of 95,000 to 130,000 clones listed, 90% were seen once; the top ten hold roughly 0.83%. Material: CD4+ T cells from blood, obtained 12 months after liver transplant. The source is a human patient who received a liver transplant. Some T cells may be the graft donor's.

The chain combines TRBV23-1 with TRBJ2-2; 7 positions agree with TRBD2. TRBV23-1 is recorded as an ORF, its role being uncertain. The CDR3 contains 15 residues. The V and J ends lost 8 bases and 5 bases, in that order; junction bases with no gene match: 11. CDR3 region: CASPMAVGGTGELFF. The CDR3, as DNA: TGCGCCAGCCCCATGGCAGTGGGGGGGACCGGGGAGCTGTTTTTT.

This clone was detected only once. The CDR3, as DNA: TGTGCCAGCAGTCTAACTGAGCAGTTCTTC. Translating it yields CASSLTEQFF. This rearrangement joins TRBV28 to TRBJ2-1; no reliable D call. Trimming took off 5 bases at V and 9 bases at J, with 5 bases between the two ends. The CDR3 spans 10 residues. The germline V gene encodes CDR1 MDHEN and CDR2 SYDVKM.

The CDR3 here is CASNGGVGQPQHF. The CDR3 nucleotides are TGTGCCAGCAATGGGGGTGTCGGTCAGCCCCAGCATTTT. The V call is TRBV6-1, the J call TRBJ1-5; maybe TRBD1 (5 bases). Germline assignment: CDR1 MNHNS and CDR2 SASEGT. There are 13 residues in the CDR3. Trimming shortened V by 7 bases and J by 6 bases, and 13 bases separated the two germline ends.

The chain carries TRBV2 and TRBJ2-5; 10 bases fit TRBD2. The CDR3 is 14 residues long. With 4 bases clipped from V and 5 bases from J, the junction kept 4 bases outside the gene matches. CDR1 is SNHLY, CDR2 FYNNEI, per germline. This CDR3 is CASSGLAGEETQYF. Here the CDR3 DNA reads TGTGCCAGCAGTGGGCTAGCGGGAGAGGAGACCCAGTACTTC.

The chain recombines TRBV5-1 with TRBJ2-2, with TRBD1 as a possible D gene (6 bases). The V end was cut by 6 bases, the J end by 0 bases, with 12 bases between. Germline-derived CDR1 and CDR2 are SGHRS and YFSETQ. The CDR3 is 15 residues long. The chain's CDR3 is CASNREGANTGELFF. CDR3 in DNA: TGCGCCAGCAACCGAGAGGGGGCGAACACCGGGGAGCTGTTTTTT.

The genes are TRBV5-1 and TRBJ2-1, with D possibly matching TRBD1 (6 bases). Trimming removed 1 base from V and 0 bases from J, with 8 bases in between. This CDR3 has 15 amino acids. Per the germline V gene, CDR1 is SGHRS and CDR2 is YFSETQ. The CDR3 region has the DNA TGCGCCAGCAGCTTGCCAGGGGACTCCTACAATGAGCAGTTCTTC. It specifies CASSLPGDSYNEQFF.

This chain connects TRBV6-1 to TRBJ2-1; D is tentatively TRBD1 or TRBD2 (5 bases each). Germline CDR1 MNHNS, CDR2 SASEGT. Deletions cut 3 bases from V and 8 bases from J, with 11 bases between. The CDR3 spans 13 residues. The CDR3 DNA sequence: TGTGCCAGCAGTGACCAACTAGGGGATGAGCAGTTCTTC. This encodes CASSDQLGDEQFF.

The V call is TRBV4-3, the J call TRBJ2-7; the D is unclear. Germline lookup yields CDR1 LGHNA and CDR2 YSLEER. The CDR3 covers 12 residues. Trimming took off 1 base at V and 4 bases at J, with 5 bases between the two ends. The CDR3 nucleotides read TGCGCCAGCAGCCAAGCTAAGTACGAGCAGTACTTC. Translation: CASSQAKYEQYF.

The chain combines TRBV9 with TRBJ1-2; D unresolved. Between the trimmed V and J ends, which lost 5 bases and 9 bases, there was a span of 20 bases. This CDR3 spans 14 amino acids. CDR1 and CDR2 from the germline V gene are SGDLS and YYNGEE. The CDR3 sequence is CASRPGLGLSRYTF. The CDR3 DNA follows: TGTGCCAGCAGACCAGGTCTAGGATTATCTCGCTACACCTTC.

The chain carries TRBV4-2 and TRBJ2-5; 11 nucleotides match TRBD1. Germline V lookup: CDR1 LGHNA, CDR2 YNFKEQ. Unmatched junction bases numbered 13, after V lost 2 bases and J lost 5 bases. The CDR3 is 18 residues long. CDR3 sequence (DNA): TGTGCCAGCAGCCAAACCCGGTGGGGACAGGGGGTAATTGAGACCCAGTACTTC. It specifies CASSQTRWGQGVIETQYF.

This chain uses TRBV28 with TRBJ1-5; D might be TRBD1 (5 bases). Germline CDR1 is MDHEN and CDR2 is SYDVKM. The CDR3 is 12 amino acids. The V and J ends lost 8 bases and 6 bases respectively, with 11 bases between them. The CDR3: CASGGKGQPQHF. CDR3 nucleotide sequence: TGTGCCAGCGGGGGGAAGGGTCAGCCCCAGCATTTT.

This clone has only one observation. V gene TRBV21-1 combines with J gene TRBJ1-3; TRBD1, the D gene given by the table, was not confirmed from the DNA. TRBV21-1 corresponds to a pseudogene. This CDR3 is built from 13 residues. CDR3 DNA: TGTGCCAGCTCGGACAGGGCGGGAAACACCATATATTTT. Protein sequence: CASSDRAGNTIYF.

The gene calls are TRBV21-1 and TRBJ2-3; the D call in the table, TRBD2, was not verified against the DNA. TRBV21-1 is noted as a pseudogene. The CDR3 contains 14 residues. The CDR3 here is CASSKERGVDTQYF. The CDR3 region has the DNA TGTGCCAGCAGCAAAGAGCGGGGAGTGGATACGCAGTATTTT.

This chain connects TRBV7-2 to TRBJ2-1; D might be TRBD1 or TRBD2, each matching 7 bases. Germline values: CDR1 SGHTA, CDR2 FQGNSA. CDR3 size: 17 residues. Trimming shortened V by 5 bases and J by 4 bases, and 21 bases separated the two germline ends. This chain's CDR3 is CASSPGGPRGLYNEQFF. CDR3 nucleotide sequence: TGTGCCAGCAGCCCAGGGGGGCCGCGGGGGCTGTACAATGAGCAGTTCTTC.

The CDR3 nucleotides read TGTGCCAGCAGCTTCGGGAGAGCAGATACGCAGTATTTT. The encoded protein is CASSFGRADTQYF. The chain couples TRBV2 to TRBJ2-3, with D possibly matching TRBD2 (6 bases). CDR1 is SNHLY and CDR2 is FYNNEI in the germline V gene. V was trimmed by 6 bases and J by 4 bases, leaving 11 bases between them. The CDR3 totals 13 residues. The entire variable domain, with the rest obtained from reference TRBV2 and TRBJ2-3, is as follows: EPEVTQTPSHQVTQMGQEVILRCVPISNHLYFYWYRQILGQKVEFLVSFYNNEISEKSEIFDDQFSVERPDGSNFTLKIRSTKLEDSAMYFCASSFGRADTQYFGPGTRLTVL.

V gene TRBV19 combines with J gene TRBJ2-1, with TRBD2 matching over 11 bases. CDR3 length equals 14 residues. Germline V gene lookup returns CDR1 LNHDA and CDR2 SQIVND (reference sequence). J was trimmed by 10 bases and V by 8 bases; bases with no gene match: 10. The CDR3 region is CASYSGRAYGEQFF. In DNA form, the CDR3 reads TGTGCCAGTTATAGCGGGAGGGCCTACGGGGAGCAGTTCTTC.

This chain connects TRBV15 to TRBJ2-5; TRBD2 aligns across 7 bases. Germline V gene lookup returns CDR1 LNHNV and CDR2 YYDKDF (reference sequence). This CDR3 is built from 15 residues. Germline trimming cut 3 bases from V and 5 bases from J; bases unmatched to any gene: 9. The CDR3 nucleotides are TGTGCCACCAGCAGGTGGGGGGGAGCGGGGGAGACCCAGTACTTC. Its translation is CATSRWGGAGETQYF.

The rearrangement uses TRBV5-1 and TRBJ2-7, with 8 positions matching TRBD1. V lost 4 bases to trimming and J lost 4 bases; unmatched junction nucleotides: 7. CDR3 size: 14 residues. Germline assignment: CDR1 SGHRS and CDR2 YFSETQ. CDR3 sequence: CASSLGQGEYEQYF. CDR3 DNA: TGCGCCAGCAGCCTCGGACAGGGAGAATACGAGCAGTACTTC.

CDR3 sequence reads: CASSRTDSYNEQFF. The CDR3, as DNA: TGTGCCAGCAGTCGGACAGATTCCTACAATGAGCAGTTCTTC. This chain links TRBV2 with TRBJ2-1; a possible D gene is TRBD1 (6 bases). The V and J ends lost 5 bases and 1 base respectively, with 9 bases between them. Germline V lookup: CDR1 SNHLY, CDR2 FYNNEI. The CDR3 runs 14 residues.

The chain links TRBV7-3 to TRBJ2-2; D tentatively reads TRBD1 or TRBD2 (5 bases each). The germline V gene has CDR1 SGHTA and CDR2 FQGTGA. This CDR3 has 15 amino acids. Trimming removed 1 base at V and 5 bases at J, with 11 bases between. The CDR3 DNA sequence: TGTGCCAGCAGCTTAATGGGGACGGAGACCGGGGAGCTGTTTTTT. Its protein product is CASSLMGTETGELFF.

The CDR3 loop reads CASSEDRGPNQPQHF. The CDR3 nucleotides read TGTGCCAGCAGCGAAGACAGGGGTCCCAATCAGCCCCAGCATTTT. This chain uses TRBV7-2 with TRBJ1-5, with 8 bases identical to TRBD1. The length of the CDR3 is 15 residues. Germline loops: CDR1 SGHTA, CDR2 FQGNSA. Trimming removed 5 bases from V and 3 bases from J; junction bases left unmatched: 6.

This chain links TRBV6-5 with TRBJ2-5; no firm D call. Germline loops: CDR1 MNHEY, CDR2 SVGAGI. V lost 1 base and J 2 bases, leaving 14 bases between the germline ends. CDR3 length: 16 residues. CDR3 region: CASSYLGKVQQETQYF. DNA of the CDR3: TGTGCCAGCAGTTACTTAGGGAAAGTGCAGCAAGAGACCCAGTACTTC.

The chain recombines TRBV5-6 with TRBJ1-5, with D uncertain. V was clipped by 2 bases and J by 0 bases, with 3 bases between them. The CDR3 spans 13 residues. Per germline, CDR1 SGHDT and CDR2 YYEEEE. The CDR3 is CASSLGSNQPQHF. CDR3 bases: TGTGCCAGCAGCTTAGGTAGCAATCAGCCCCAGCATTTT.

For this clone: Other DNA sequences of this sample code for an identical CDR3. This sequence joins TRBV18 and TRBJ1-5, with D hard to call. Germline loops: CDR1 KGHSH, CDR2 LQKENI. The CDR3 sequence is 13 residues long. Trimming shortened V by 2 bases and J by 3 bases, and 5 bases separated the two germline ends. The chain's CDR3 is CASSPGLNQPQHF. In DNA, the CDR3 is TGTGCCAGCTCACCAGGGCTCAATCAGCCCCAGCATTTT. Full variable domain (outside the CDR3, taken from reference TRBV18 and TRBJ1-5): NAGVMQNPRHLVRRRGQEARLRCSPMKGHSHVYWYRQLPEEGLKFMVYLQKENIIDESGMPKERFSAEFPKEGPSILRIQQVVRGDSAAYFCASSPGLNQPQHFGDGTRLSIL.

In nucleotides, the CDR3 is TGTGCCAGCTCATCCCGGGGACTTCAGTACTTC. This translates into CASSSRGLQYF. The V and J genes are TRBV18 and TRBJ2-4, with D possibly called TRBD1 or TRBD2 (5 bases each). Trimming removed 5 bases at V and 11 bases at J, with 10 bases between. The germline V gene has CDR1 KGHSH and CDR2 LQKENI. The CDR3 consists of 11 residues.